This T cell receptor beta chain was observed in a study of blood T cell repertoires in COVID-19 (TCRdb year 2020). For the study in its entirety: The collaborator samples originated in the United States, Italy and Spain and spanned the acute and convalescent phases of COVID-19. Where available, HLA class I and class II types were taken from metadata supplied by the sample provider and were not determined by assay-based typing. Sample metadata almost always included a de-identified subject ID, COVID-19 status, age in years and sex. Samples came from the ongoing ImmuneRACE study (first 160 participants) plus 1,254 subjects from 6 global collaborators. The dataset comprised deeply sampled blood TCRbeta repertoires from subjects exposed to, actively infected with, or recovered from COVID-19. The repertoires were released in a freely available public database meant as a resource for research on the immune response to SARS-CoV-2. The prospective study material was composed of cDNA or gDNA derived from T cells, B-cell-depleted T cells, or PBMCs.

The immunoSEQ Assay, a bias-controlled multiplex PCR, was used to amplify TCRbeta CDR3 regions from genomic DNA. The original methods were these. Within the assay, amplification of reference gene primers was used to estimate how many nucleated cells each sample contained. To quantify the absolute abundance of each unique TCRbeta CDR3 rearrangement, sequence reads were collapsed and filtered. Productive Simpson clonality was computed per sample as the square root of Simpson's diversity index over productive rearrangements. What TCRdb holds here is the immuneACCESS table cut down to in-frame rearrangements. Part of the clones is not present; checked against another copy, under half of the missing clones reflect an unresolved V gene, and the others are unexplained. The V and J calls and clone size come from that table; D and trimming were worked out from the DNA. This sample is represented by about 280,000 clones; around nine tenths of them were singletons. Approximately 6% of the sample is taken by the ten largest.

V is clipped by 0 bases and J by 3 bases, and the sequence between their germline boundaries is 30 bases long. Counted from cysteine to phenylalanine, this CDR3 has 21 amino acids. Here the CDR3 DNA is all that survives: 63 bases in frame from base 1. Via the germline V gene, CDR1 is SGHDN and CDR2 FVKESK. What the research found in general, with its limitations: Clinical and demographic metadata were provided uncurated, with the amount varying by source and participant.

Concerning this clone itself: Its antigen specificity is not known. Base qualities are not provided; no much larger clone lies one nucleotide away.

Enrolling through a virtual design, the prospective study's participants ranged in age from roughly 18 to 90 years and lived across some 22 United States geographic areas. Cohort assignment in the prospective study relied on participant-reported clinical history from a screening survey and a study questionnaire. ImmuneRACE Cohort 3 recovered participants were defined by two consecutive negative NP/OP PCR tests, healthcare professional clearance, or symptom resolution. In the prospective study, whole blood, serum and a nasopharyngeal or oropharyngeal swab were collected from each participant by mobile phlebotomists. Over a roughly 2-month period, participants in the prospective study had the option of providing additional blood draws and questionnaires. Before DNA extraction, prospective study blood samples were shipped either frozen or at room temperature.

Sequencing was done on a sample of PBMCs or T cells enriched from blood (not recorded which). The V gene is TRBV14 and the J gene is TRBJ2-7; TRBD1 could be the D gene, as 6 bases match. The receptor was derived from a woman aged 40 to 49 who had recovered from COVID-19. The nucleotide sequence is TGTGCCAGCAGCCAAGAGGATAGGTGGCTGCCTGATGGAGAGGGGGACTACGAGCAGTACTTC. Its protein reads: CASSQEDRWLPDGEGDYEQYF. The full variable domain, with segments outside the CDR3 supplied by the reference TRBV14 and TRBJ2-7 proteins, appears as EAGVTQFPSHSVIEKGQTVTLRCDPISGHDNLYWYRRVMGKEIKFLLHFVKESKQDESGMPNNRFLAERTGGTYSTLKVQPAELEDSGVYFCASSQEDRWLPDGEGDYEQYFGPGTRLTVT.